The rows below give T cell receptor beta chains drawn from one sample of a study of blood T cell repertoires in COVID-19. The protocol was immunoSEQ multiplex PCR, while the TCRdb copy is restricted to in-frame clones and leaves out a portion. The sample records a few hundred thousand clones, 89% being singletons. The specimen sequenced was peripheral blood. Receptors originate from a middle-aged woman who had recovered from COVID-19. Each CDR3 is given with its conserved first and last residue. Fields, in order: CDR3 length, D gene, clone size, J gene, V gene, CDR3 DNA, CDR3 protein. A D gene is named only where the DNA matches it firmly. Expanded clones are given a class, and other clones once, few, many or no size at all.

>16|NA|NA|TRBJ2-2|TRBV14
TGTGCCAGCAGCCTATTTGGGACTGCGAACACCGGGGAGCTGTTTTTT
CASSLFGTANTGELFF
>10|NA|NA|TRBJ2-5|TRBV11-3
TGTGCCGGGCTAAGGGAGACCCAGTACTTC
CAGLRETQYF
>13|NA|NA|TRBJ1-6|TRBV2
TGTGCCAGCAGTGAACAGGGTCGCTCACCCCTCCACTTT
CASSEQGRSPLHF
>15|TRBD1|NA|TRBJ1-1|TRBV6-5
TGTGCCAGCAACCCTTCCGGGACAGGGCGGACTGAAGCTTTCTTT
CASNPSGTGRTEAFF
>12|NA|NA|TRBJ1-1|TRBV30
TGTGCCTGGACGGGTGTGTACACTGAAGCTTTCTTT
CAWTGVYTEAFF
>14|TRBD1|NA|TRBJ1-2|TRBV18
TGTGCCAGCTCACCACCCGTAGACAGGGATGGCTACACCTTC
CASSPPVDRDGYTF
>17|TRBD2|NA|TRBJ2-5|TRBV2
TGTGCCAGCAGTGGCCCAAAACTAGCGCAGTACCAAGAGACCCAGTACTTC
CASSGPKLAQYQETQYF
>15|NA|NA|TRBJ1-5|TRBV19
TGTGCCAGTTCGCCCGGGGGGGGGATTGAGCAGCCCCAGCATTTT
CASSPGGGIEQPQHF
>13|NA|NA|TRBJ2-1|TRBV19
TGTGCCAGTAGTATCGGAACTAGTAATGAGCAGTTCTTC
CASSIGTSNEQFF
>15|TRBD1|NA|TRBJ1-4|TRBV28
TGTGCCAGCAGTATCTACAGGGGTGCTAATGAAAAACTGTTTTTT
CASSIYRGANEKLFF
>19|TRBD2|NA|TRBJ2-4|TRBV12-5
TGTGCTAGTGGTTTGGATGGGACTAGCGGGAGCGGTGCCAAAAACATTCAGTACTTC
CASGLDGTSGSGAKNIQYF
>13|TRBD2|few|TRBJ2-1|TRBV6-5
TGTGCCAGCACTGGGACTAGCGGTATGGAGCAGTTCTTC
CASTGTSGMEQFF
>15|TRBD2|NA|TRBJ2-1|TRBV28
TGTGCCAGCAGTTTGCCTAGCGGGAGTATTAGTGAGCAGTTCTTC
CASSLPSGSISEQFF
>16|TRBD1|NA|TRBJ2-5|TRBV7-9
TGTGCCAGCAGCTCGGACACAGGGGGCCTCCAAGAGACCCAGTACTTC
CASSSDTGGLQETQYF
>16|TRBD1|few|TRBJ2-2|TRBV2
TGTGCCAGCAGGCCGGGGACAGGGGGCGCGACCGGGGAGCTGTTTTTT
CASRPGTGGATGELFF
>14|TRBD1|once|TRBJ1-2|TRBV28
TGTGCCAGCAGCCGGGACAGCCCTAACTATGGCTACACCTTC
CASSRDSPNYGYTF
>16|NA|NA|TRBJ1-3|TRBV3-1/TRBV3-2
TGTGCCAGCAGCCCACACCGGACAGACTCTGGAAACACCATATATTTT
CASSPHRTDSGNTIYF
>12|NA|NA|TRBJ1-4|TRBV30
TGTGCCTGGATGCGGCGTAATGAAAAACTGTTTTTT
CAWMRRNEKLFF
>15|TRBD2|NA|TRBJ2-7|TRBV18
TGTGCCAGCCAACTCTTAGCGGGAAGCTCCTACGAGCAGTACTTC
CASQLLAGSSYEQYF
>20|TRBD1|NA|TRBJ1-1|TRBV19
TGTGCCAGTAGTATAGCCAGGTCGAGGGGGCGGACAATCCGGAACACTGAAGCTTTCTTT
CASSIARSRGRTIRNTEAFF
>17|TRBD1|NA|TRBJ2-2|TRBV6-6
TGTGCCAGCAGTCCGTGGACAGGCCCCGCGAACACCGGGGAGCTGTTTTTT
CASSPWTGPANTGELFF
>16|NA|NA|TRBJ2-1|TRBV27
TGTGCCAGCAGTAACGAACAGGGACCCACTTACAATGAGCAGTTCTTC
CASSNEQGPTYNEQFF
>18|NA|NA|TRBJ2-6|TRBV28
TGTGCCAGCAGTTTAAGGGGTGGGGGCTACTCTGGGGCCAACGTCCTGACTTTC
CASSLRGGGYSGANVLTF
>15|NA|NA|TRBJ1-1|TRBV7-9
TGTGCCAGCAGCTTAAGCCCCGGGGGGGAGACTGAAGCTTTCTTT
CASSLSPGGETEAFF
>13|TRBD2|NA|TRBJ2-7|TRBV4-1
TGCGCCAGCAGCCAAGGACTAGCGGGCGAGCAGTACTTC
CASSQGLAGEQYF
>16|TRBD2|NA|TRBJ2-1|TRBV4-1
TGCGCCAGCAGCCAAGCGGGTGCGGGAGTCAGTGATGAGCAGTTCTTC
CASSQAGAGVSDEQFF
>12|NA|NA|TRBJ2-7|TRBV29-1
TGCAGCGTTGAAACCGGACTGGACGAGCAGTACTTC
CSVETGLDEQYF
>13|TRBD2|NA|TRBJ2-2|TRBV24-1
TGTGCCACCGCCAGCGGGAGGGGCGGGGAGCTGTTTTTT
CATASGRGGELFF
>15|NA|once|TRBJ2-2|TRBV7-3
TGTGCCAGCAGCTTAACCCAGGCGAACACCGGGGAGCTGTTTTTT
CASSLTQANTGELFF
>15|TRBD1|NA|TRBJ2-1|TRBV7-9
TGTGCCAGCAGCCCGCGGGGACAGGCTTGGAATGAGCAGTTCTTC
CASSPRGQAWNEQFF
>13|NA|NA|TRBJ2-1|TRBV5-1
TGCGCCAGCAGCTTGGCACAGCTCAATGAGCAGTTCTTC
CASSLAQLNEQFF
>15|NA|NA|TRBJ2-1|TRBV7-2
TGTGCCACCTCACCGGGTCGGGGATTGGGCAATGAGCAGTTCTTC
CATSPGRGLGNEQFF
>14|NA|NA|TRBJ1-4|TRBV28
TGTGCCAGCAGCCCCACAGGGAAAGGTGAAAAACTGTTTTTT
CASSPTGKGEKLFF
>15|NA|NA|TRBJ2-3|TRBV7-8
TGTGCCAGCAGCTTAGTTGGTAGCGTCACAGATACGCAGTATTTT
CASSLVGSVTDTQYF
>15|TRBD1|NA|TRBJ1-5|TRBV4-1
TGCGCCAGCAGCCAGACGACAGGGAGCAATCCCCCCCAGCATTTT
CASSQTTGSNPPQHF
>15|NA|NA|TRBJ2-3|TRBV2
TGTGCCAGCCATAGTAGCGAAACGAGCACAGATACGCAGTATTTT
CASHSSETSTDTQYF
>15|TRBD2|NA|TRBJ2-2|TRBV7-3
TGTGCCAGCAGCTTAAATCCGGGAGGGGCCGGGGAGCTGTTTTTT
CASSLNPGGAGELFF